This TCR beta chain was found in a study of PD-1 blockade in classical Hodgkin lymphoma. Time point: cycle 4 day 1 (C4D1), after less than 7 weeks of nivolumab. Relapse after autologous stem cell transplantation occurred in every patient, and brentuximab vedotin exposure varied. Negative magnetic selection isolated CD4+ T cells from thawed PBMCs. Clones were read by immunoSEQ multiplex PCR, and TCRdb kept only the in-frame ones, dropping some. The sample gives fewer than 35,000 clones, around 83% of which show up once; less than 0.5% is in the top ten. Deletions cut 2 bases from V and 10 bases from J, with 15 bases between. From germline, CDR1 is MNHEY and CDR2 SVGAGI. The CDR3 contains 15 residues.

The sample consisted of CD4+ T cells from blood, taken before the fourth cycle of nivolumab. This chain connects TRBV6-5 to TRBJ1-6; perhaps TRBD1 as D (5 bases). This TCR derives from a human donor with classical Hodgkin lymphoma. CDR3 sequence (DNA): TGTGCCAGCAGTTACGGGACGCGCCAGGGCTCACCCCTCCACTTT. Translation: CASSYGTRQGSPLHF.